This T cell receptor beta chain was profiled in a study of beta chain features in type 1 diabetes. Ten or more counts support this clone. Its specificity is unknown. V was cut by 1 base and J by 3 bases, with 19 bases left in between. The CDR3 is 18 residues long. Expressed TCRB transcripts got sequenced, as all isolated RNA was reverse transcribed. The repertoire was sequenced with immunoSEQ multiplex PCR; TCRdb's copy has only in-frame clones and lacks some. Here the sample spans almost 350,000 clones, approximately 9.7% being singletons. It was via CD45RO/CCR7/CD25/CD127/CD95/CD27 that CD4+ naive, central memory, regulatory and stem cell-like memory cells were sorted. Whole-study findings and limits: A pattern of fewer insertions and more deletions at VDJ junctions was seen in type 1 diabetes patients. Shorter TCRB CDR3s, moderately but significantly so, marked every one of the four CD4+ subsets in Type 1 diabetes patients. There was a possibility that cDNA sequencing over-represented cells with high TCR expression. Compared to healthy donors, patients appeared to have naive, central memory and Treg TCRB repertoires that were more alike.

The TCR was taken from a man aged 30 to 45 with type 1 diabetes. Input material: central memory CD4+ T cells from blood. J is TRBJ1-5 and V is TRBV23-1; D not certain. TRBV23-1 carries the ORF label, with uncertain function. DNA for the CDR3: TGCGCCAGCAGTCAATTTGCTAGGCAGAAACAAATCAATCAGCCCCAGCATTTT. It is translated as CASSQFARQKQINQPQHF.